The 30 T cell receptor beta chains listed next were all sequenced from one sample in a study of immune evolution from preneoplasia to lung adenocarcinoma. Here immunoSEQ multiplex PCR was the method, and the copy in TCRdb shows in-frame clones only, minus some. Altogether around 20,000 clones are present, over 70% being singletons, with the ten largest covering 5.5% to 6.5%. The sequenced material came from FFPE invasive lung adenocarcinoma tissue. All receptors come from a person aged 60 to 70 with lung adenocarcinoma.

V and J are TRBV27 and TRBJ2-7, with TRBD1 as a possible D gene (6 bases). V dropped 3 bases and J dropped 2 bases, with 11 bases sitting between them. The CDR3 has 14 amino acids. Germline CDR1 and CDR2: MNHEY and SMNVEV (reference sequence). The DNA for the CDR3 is TGTGCCAGCAGTTTGACAGGAACGACCTACGAGCAGTACTTC. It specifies CASSLTGTTYEQYF.

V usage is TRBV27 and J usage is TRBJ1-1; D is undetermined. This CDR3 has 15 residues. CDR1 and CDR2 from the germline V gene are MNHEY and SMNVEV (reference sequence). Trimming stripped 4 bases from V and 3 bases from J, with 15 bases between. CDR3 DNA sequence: TGTGCCAGCAGTTCGTCGGGGTTCGGGGACACTGAAGCTTTCTTT. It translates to CASSSSGFGDTEAFF.

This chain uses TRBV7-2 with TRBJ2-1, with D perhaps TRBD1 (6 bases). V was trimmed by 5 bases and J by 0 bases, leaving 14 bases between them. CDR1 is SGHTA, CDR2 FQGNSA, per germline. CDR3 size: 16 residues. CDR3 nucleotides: TGTGCCAGCAGCCACCGGGACACGAGCTCCTACAATGAGCAGTTCTTC. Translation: CASSHRDTSSYNEQFF.

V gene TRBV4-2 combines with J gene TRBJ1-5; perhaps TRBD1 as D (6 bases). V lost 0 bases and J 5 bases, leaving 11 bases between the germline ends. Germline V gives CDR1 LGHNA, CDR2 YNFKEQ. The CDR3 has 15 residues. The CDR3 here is CASSQDWAGDQPQHF. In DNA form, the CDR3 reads TGTGCCAGCAGCCAAGATTGGGCAGGGGATCAGCCCCAGCATTTT.

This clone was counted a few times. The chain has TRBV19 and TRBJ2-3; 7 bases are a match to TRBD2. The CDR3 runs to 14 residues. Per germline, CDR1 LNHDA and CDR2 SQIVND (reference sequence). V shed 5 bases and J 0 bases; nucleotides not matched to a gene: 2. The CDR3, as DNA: TGTGCCAGTAGTCGGACTAGTAGCACAGATACGCAGTATTTT. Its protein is CASSRTSSTDTQYF.

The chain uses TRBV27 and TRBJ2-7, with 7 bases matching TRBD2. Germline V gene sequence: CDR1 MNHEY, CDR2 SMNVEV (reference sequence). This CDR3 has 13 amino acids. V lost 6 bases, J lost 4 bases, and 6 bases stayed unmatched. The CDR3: CASRSGTSYEQYF. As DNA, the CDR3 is TGTGCCAGCAGGAGCGGGACTTCTTACGAGCAGTACTTC.

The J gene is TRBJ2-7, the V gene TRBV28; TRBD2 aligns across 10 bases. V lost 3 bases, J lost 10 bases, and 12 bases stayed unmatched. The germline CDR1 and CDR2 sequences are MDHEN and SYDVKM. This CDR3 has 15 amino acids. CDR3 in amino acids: CASSFGPGTSALQYF. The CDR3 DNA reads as TGTGCCAGCAGTTTTGGCCCCGGGACTAGCGCCCTCCAGTACTTC.

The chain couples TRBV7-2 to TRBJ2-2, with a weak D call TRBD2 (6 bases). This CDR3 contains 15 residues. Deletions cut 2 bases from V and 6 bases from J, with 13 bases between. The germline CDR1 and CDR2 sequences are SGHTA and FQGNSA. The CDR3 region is CASSLIPRGAGELFF. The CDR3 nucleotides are TGTGCCAGCAGCTTAATCCCTCGCGGGGCCGGGGAGCTGTTTTTT.

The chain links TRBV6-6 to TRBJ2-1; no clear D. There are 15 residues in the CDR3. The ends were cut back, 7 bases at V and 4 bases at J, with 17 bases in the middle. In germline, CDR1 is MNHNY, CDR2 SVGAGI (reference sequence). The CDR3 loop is CASTLYRERYNEQFF. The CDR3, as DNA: TGTGCCAGCACCCTCTACCGTGAAAGGTACAATGAGCAGTTCTTC.

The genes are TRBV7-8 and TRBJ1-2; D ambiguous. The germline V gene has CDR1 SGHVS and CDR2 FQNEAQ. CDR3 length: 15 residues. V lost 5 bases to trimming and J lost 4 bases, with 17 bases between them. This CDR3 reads CASSASRVEGYGYTF. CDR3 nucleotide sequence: TGTGCCAGCAGCGCCTCAAGGGTTGAAGGCTATGGCTACACCTTC. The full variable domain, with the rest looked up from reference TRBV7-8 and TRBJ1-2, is GAGVSQSPRYKVAKRGQDVALRCDPISGHVSLFWYQQALGQGPEFLTYFQNEAQLDKSGLPSDRFFAERPEGSVSTLKIQRTQQEDSAVYLCASSASRVEGYGYTFGSGTRLTVV.

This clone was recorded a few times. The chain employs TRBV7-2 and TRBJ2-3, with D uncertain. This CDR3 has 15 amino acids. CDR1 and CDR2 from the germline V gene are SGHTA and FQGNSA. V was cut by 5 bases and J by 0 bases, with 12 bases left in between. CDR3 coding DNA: TGTGCCAGCAGCAAAGCTAGTACTAGCACAGATACGCAGTATTTT. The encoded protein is CASSKASTSTDTQYF.

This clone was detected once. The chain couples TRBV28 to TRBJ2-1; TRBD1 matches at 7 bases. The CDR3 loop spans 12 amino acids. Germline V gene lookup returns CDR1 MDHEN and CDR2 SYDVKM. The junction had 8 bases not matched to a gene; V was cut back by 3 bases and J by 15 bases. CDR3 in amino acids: CASSFRTGDRFF. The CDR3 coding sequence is TGTGCCAGCAGTTTCCGGACAGGCGACAGGTTCTTC.

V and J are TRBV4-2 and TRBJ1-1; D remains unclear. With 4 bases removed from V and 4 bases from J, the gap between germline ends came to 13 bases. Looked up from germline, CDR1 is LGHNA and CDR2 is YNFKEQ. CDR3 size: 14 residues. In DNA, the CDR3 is TGTGCCAGCAGCCTGCAGGTGGGTGGCACTGAAGCTTTCTTT. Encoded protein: CASSLQVGGTEAFF.

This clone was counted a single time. The CDR3 coding sequence is TGTGCCAGTAGTGTGACAGGGGGGGCCTACGAGCAGTACTTC. Its translation is CASSVTGGAYEQYF. V gene TRBV19 combines with J gene TRBJ2-7, with 9 bases that match TRBD1. Germline values: CDR1 LNHDA, CDR2 SQIVND (reference sequence). The CDR3 is 14 residues long. Unmatched junction bases numbered 4, after V lost 5 bases and J lost 2 bases.

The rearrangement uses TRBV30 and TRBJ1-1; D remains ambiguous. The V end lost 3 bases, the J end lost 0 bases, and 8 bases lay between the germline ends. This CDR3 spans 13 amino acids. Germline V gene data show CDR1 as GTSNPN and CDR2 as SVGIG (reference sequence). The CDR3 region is CAWSLTVNTEAFF. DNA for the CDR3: TGTGCCTGGAGCCTTACTGTGAACACTGAAGCTTTCTTT. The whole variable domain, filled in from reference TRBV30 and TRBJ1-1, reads SQTIHQWPATLVQPVGSPLSLECTVEGTSNPNLYWYRQAAGRGLQLLFYSVGIGQISSEVPQNLSASRPQDRQFILSSKKLLLSDSGFYLCAWSLTVNTEAFFGQGTRLTVV.

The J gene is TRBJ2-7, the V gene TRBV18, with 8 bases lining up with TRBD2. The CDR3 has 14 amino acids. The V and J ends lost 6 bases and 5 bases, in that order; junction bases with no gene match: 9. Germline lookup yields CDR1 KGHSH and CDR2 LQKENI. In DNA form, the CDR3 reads TGTGCCAGCTCCGTCTACAGCGGGAGAGACGAGCAGTACTTC. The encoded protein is CASSVYSGRDEQYF.

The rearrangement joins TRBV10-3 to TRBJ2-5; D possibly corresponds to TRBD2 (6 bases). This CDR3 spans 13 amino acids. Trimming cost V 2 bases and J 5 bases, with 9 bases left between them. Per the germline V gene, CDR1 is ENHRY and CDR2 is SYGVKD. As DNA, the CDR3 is TGTGCCATCAGTGAGGCGGGAACGGAGACCCAGTACTTC. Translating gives CAISEAGTETQYF.

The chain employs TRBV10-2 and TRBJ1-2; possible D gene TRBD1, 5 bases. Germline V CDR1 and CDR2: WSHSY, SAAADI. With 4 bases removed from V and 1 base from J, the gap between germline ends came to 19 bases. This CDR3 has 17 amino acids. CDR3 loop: CASSAPQGGGGNYGYTF. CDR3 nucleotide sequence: TGCGCCAGCAGTGCCCCCCAGGGTGGGGGAGGTAACTATGGCTACACCTTC.

The CDR3 sequence is CASSPGQGSEKLFF. The DNA of the CDR3 is TGTGCCAGCAGCCCGGGACAGGGTTCGGAAAAACTGTTTTTT. V is TRBV5-8 and J is TRBJ1-4, with 9 bases identical to TRBD1. The V gene end was trimmed by 4 bases and the J gene end by 8 bases; junction bases not matched to a gene: 6. Germline CDR1 is SGHTS and CDR2 is YDEGEE. The CDR3 sequence is 14 residues long.

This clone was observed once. CDR3 amino acids: CATSRSLAAPYEQYF. The CDR3, as DNA: TGTGCCACCAGCAGATCCTTAGCGGCGCCCTACGAGCAGTACTTC. The chain has TRBV15 and TRBJ2-7; tentatively, D is TRBD2 (6 bases). Per germline, CDR1 LNHNV and CDR2 YYDKDF (reference sequence). Trimming removed 2 bases from V and 2 bases from J, with 13 bases in between. The CDR3 is 15 residues long.

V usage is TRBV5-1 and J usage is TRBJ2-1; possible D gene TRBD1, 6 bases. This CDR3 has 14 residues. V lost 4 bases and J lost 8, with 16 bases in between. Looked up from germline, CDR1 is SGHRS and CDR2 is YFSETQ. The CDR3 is CASSTSRGSDEQFF. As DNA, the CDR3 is TGCGCCAGCAGCACGTCCAGGGGAAGCGATGAGCAGTTCTTC.

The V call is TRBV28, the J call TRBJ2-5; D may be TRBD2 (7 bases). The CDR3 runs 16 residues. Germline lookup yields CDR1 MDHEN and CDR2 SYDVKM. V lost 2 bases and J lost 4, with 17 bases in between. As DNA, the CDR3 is TGTGCCAGCAGTTTAGGTCGGGGGGCTCGGGCAGAGACCCAGTACTTC. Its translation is CASSLGRGARAETQYF.

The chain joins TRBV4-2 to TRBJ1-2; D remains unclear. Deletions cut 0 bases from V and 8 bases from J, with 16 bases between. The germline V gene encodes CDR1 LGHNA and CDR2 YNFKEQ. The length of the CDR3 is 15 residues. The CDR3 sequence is CASSQDDGRGKGYTF. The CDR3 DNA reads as TGTGCCAGCAGCCAAGATGATGGCCGGGGAAAAGGCTACACCTTC.

The CDR3 coding sequence is TGTGCCAGCAGCGGCACGACAGGGGGCTCTGGAAACACCATATATTTT. This gives the protein CASSGTTGGSGNTIYF. The rearrangement joins TRBV9 to TRBJ1-3; the match to TRBD1 covers 9 bases. V shed 3 bases, J shed 0 bases, and the junction held 4 bases outside the gene matches. This CDR3 has 16 residues. The germline gives CDR1 SGDLS, CDR2 YYNGEE.

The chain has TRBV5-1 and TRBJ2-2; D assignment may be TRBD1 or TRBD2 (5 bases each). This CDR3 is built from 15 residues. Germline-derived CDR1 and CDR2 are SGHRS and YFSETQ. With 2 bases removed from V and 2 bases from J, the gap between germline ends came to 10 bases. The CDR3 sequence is CASSLGTGNTGELFF. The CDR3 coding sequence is TGCGCCAGCAGCTTAGGGACGGGTAACACCGGGGAGCTGTTTTTT.

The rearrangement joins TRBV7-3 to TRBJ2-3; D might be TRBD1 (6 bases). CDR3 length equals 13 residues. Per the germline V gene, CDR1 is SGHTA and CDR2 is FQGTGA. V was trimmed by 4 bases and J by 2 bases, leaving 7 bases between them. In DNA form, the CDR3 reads TGTGCCAGCAGCTGGGACAACACAGATACGCAGTATTTT. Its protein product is CASSWDNTDTQYF.

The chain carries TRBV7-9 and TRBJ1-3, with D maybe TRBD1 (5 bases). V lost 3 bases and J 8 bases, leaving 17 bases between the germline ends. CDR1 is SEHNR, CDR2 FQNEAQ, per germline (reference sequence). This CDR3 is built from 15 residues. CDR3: CASSFRGPQRDTIYF. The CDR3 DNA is TGTGCCAGCAGCTTTCGGGGCCCTCAGCGTGACACCATATATTTT. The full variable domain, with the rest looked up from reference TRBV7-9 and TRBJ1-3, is DTGVSQNPRHKITKRGQNVTFRCDPISEHNRLYWYRQTLGQGPEFLTYFQNEAQLEKSRLLSDRFSAERPKGSFSTLEIQRTEQGDSAMYLCASSFRGPQRDTIYFGEGSWLTVV.

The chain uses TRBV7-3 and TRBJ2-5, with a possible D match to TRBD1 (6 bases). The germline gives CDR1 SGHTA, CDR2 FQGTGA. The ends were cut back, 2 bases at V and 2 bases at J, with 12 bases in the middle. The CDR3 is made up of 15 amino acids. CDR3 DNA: TGTGCCAGCAGCTTAGTCAGGGGCGTACAAGAGACCCAGTACTTC. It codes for CASSLVRGVQETQYF.

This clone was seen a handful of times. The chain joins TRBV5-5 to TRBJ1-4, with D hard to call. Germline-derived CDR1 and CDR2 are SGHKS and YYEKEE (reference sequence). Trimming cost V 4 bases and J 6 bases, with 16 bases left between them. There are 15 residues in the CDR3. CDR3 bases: TGTGCCAGCAGCCGCAGTGGCAGGCCCGATGAAAAACTGTTTTTT. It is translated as CASSRSGRPDEKLFF.

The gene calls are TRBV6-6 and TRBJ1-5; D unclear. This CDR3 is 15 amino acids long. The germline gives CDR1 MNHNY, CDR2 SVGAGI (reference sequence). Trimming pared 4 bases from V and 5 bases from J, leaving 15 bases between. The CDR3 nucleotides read TGTGCCAGCAGTTTGTCGGGTACATCCGATCAGCCCCAGCATTTT. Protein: CASSLSGTSDQPQHF.